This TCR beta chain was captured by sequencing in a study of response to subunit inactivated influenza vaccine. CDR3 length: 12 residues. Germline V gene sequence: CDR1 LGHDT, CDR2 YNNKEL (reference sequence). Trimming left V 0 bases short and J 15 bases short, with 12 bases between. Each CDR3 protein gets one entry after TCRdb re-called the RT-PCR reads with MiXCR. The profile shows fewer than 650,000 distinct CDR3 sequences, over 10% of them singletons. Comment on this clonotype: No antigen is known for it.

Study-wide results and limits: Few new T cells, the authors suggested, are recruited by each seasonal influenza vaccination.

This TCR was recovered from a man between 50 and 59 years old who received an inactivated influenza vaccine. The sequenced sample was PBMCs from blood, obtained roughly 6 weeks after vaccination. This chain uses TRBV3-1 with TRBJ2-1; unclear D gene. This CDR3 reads CASSQEVGTPFF. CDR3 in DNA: TGTGCCAGCAGCCAAGAGGTAGGAACACCGTTCTTC.